The rows below give T cell receptor beta chains drawn from one sample of a study of regulatory T cells in long-lasting Graves disease. TCRdb re-analysed the multiplex PCR reads in MiXCR, keeping a single row per CDR3 protein. The sample shows approximately 690,000 distinct CDR3 sequences, approximately 31% of them seen only once. The sequences come from peripheral blood mononuclear cells (PBMCs), collected when the disease was refractory, from a patient treated with antithyroid drugs. These receptors were obtained from a female donor with Graves disease. CDR3s include the opening cysteine and the closing phenylalanine or tryptophan. The order of the fields is D gene, clone size, J gene, V gene, CDR3 length, CDR3 DNA, CDR3 protein. The D gene is left open where the match is weak. Size tells how often a clone was seen (once, few, many) or the class of an expanded clone, and some rows leave it out.

d_call: .
clone_size: many
j_call: TRBJ1-2
v_call: TRBV6-5
cdr3_length: 17
cdr3_nt: TGTGCCAGCAGTTACTACCCTGAGGGAGGGGAGAACTATGGCTACACCTTC
cdr3_aa: CASSYYPEGGENYGYTF

d_call: TRBD1
clone_size: few
j_call: TRBJ2-1
v_call: TRBV20-1
cdr3_length: 13
cdr3_nt: TGCAGTGCTGACAGGGGTCTGTTGAATGAGCAGTTCTTC
cdr3_aa: CSADRGLLNEQFF

d_call: TRBD2
clone_size: few
j_call: TRBJ2-7
v_call: TRBV30
cdr3_length: 15
cdr3_nt: TGTGCCTGGAGCCAAAGGGGAGGGACTGGAAACGAGCAGTACTTC
cdr3_aa: CAWSQRGGTGNEQYF

d_call: TRBD1
clone_size: .
j_call: TRBJ2-7
v_call: TRBV5-5
cdr3_length: 15
cdr3_nt: TGTGCCAGCGGCTTGTATTCAGGGGGCAGTTACGAGCAGTACTTC
cdr3_aa: CASGLYSGGSYEQYF

d_call: TRBD2
clone_size: .
j_call: TRBJ2-5
v_call: TRBV3-1
cdr3_length: 13
cdr3_nt: TGTGCCAGCAGCTCACTAGCGGGGGCAACCCAGTACTTC
cdr3_aa: CASSSLAGATQYF

d_call: .
clone_size: .
j_call: TRBJ1-1
v_call: TRBV5-1
cdr3_length: 14
cdr3_nt: TGCGCCAGCAGCTTGCTACATCAGAACACTGAAGCTTTCTTT
cdr3_aa: CASSLLHQNTEAFF

d_call: TRBD1
clone_size: .
j_call: TRBJ1-5
v_call: TRBV28
cdr3_length: 18
cdr3_nt: TGTGCCAGCAGTGGGGGGACAGGGGGCACGGGTGGCAATCAGCCCCAGCATTTT
cdr3_aa: CASSGGTGGTGGNQPQHF

d_call: TRBD1
clone_size: .
j_call: TRBJ2-7
v_call: TRBV5-1
cdr3_length: 14
cdr3_nt: TGCGCCAGCGGACGAGACAGGGCGGACTACGAGCAGTACTTC
cdr3_aa: CASGRDRADYEQYF

d_call: .
clone_size: many
j_call: TRBJ2-2
v_call: TRBV12-3/TRBV12-4
cdr3_length: 15
cdr3_nt: TGTGCCAGCAGCTTAGGTAGCGGGAACACCGGGGAGCTGTTTTTT
cdr3_aa: CASSLGSGNTGELFF

d_call: .
clone_size: many
j_call: TRBJ1-2
v_call: TRBV2
cdr3_length: 13
cdr3_nt: TGTGCCAGCAGTGACAGGGCCTTAGCTGGCTACACCTTC
cdr3_aa: CASSDRALAGYTF

d_call: .
clone_size: .
j_call: TRBJ1-5
v_call: TRBV6-1
cdr3_length: 13
cdr3_nt: TGTGCCAGCAGATATCGATCAGGTCAGCCCCAGCATTTT
cdr3_aa: CASRYRSGQPQHF

d_call: .
clone_size: few
j_call: TRBJ1-1
v_call: TRBV6-5
cdr3_length: 14
cdr3_nt: TGTGCCAGCAGTTACCCGGGGGGCCGGACTGAAGCTTTCTTT
cdr3_aa: CASSYPGGRTEAFF

d_call: .
clone_size: many
j_call: TRBJ1-1
v_call: TRBV6-1
cdr3_length: 13
cdr3_nt: TGTGCCAGCACTGGGGAGGGTGTCACTGAAGCTTTCTTT
cdr3_aa: CASTGEGVTEAFF

d_call: .
clone_size: .
j_call: TRBJ2-5
v_call: TRBV18
cdr3_length: 15
cdr3_nt: TGTGCCAGCAACCCCCTTAGGACAGTCCAAGAGACCCAGTACTTC
cdr3_aa: CASNPLRTVQETQYF

d_call: TRBD2
clone_size: few
j_call: TRBJ2-7
v_call: TRBV5-6
cdr3_length: 15
cdr3_nt: TGTGCCAGCAGCTTGTCTAGCGGGAATCGGTACGAGCAGTACTTC
cdr3_aa: CASSLSSGNRYEQYF

d_call: .
clone_size: few
j_call: TRBJ2-2
v_call: TRBV11-2
cdr3_length: 20
cdr3_nt: TGTGCCAGCAGCTTAGATCTAACCCCCGGTAGCGGAGCGAACACCGGGGAGCTGTTTTTT
cdr3_aa: CASSLDLTPGSGANTGELFF

d_call: .
clone_size: .
j_call: TRBJ2-1
v_call: TRBV6-2/TRBV6-3
cdr3_length: 12
cdr3_nt: TGTGCCAGCAGTGGTAGATACAATGAGCAGTTCTTC
cdr3_aa: CASSGRYNEQFF

d_call: .
clone_size: .
j_call: TRBJ1-5
v_call: TRBV6-2/TRBV6-3
cdr3_length: 13
cdr3_nt: TGTGCCAGCAGTACTCGGTCCTCGCAGCCCCAGCATTTT
cdr3_aa: CASSTRSSQPQHF

d_call: TRBD1
clone_size: .
j_call: TRBJ2-5
v_call: TRBV20-1
cdr3_length: 12
cdr3_nt: TGCAGTGCTAGATCAGGGGGAGAGACCCAGTACTTC
cdr3_aa: CSARSGGETQYF

d_call: .
clone_size: once
j_call: TRBJ1-1
v_call: TRBV28
cdr3_length: 13
cdr3_nt: TGTGCCAGCAGTTTTGGGATGAACGCTGAAGCTTTCTTT
cdr3_aa: CASSFGMNAEAFF